Sequencing of this TCR beta chain was carried out in a study of CD8+ T cells in alopecia areata. Regarding the study as a whole: Patients showed less clear TCR sequence sharing than mice, possibly partly because of HLA diversity. Compared with normal scalp, lesional scalp had higher clonality and more expanded CD8+ clones.

Points on this clone: What it binds is unknown.

Noted treatment: oral pan-JAK inhibitor, 5-10 mg twice daily. Sorting of PBMCs yielded the CD4+ and CD8+ T cells. Extracted from the samples, RNA was reverse transcribed into cDNA to serve as the sequencing template. The protocol was immunoSEQ multiplex PCR, while the TCRdb copy is restricted to in-frame clones and leaves out a portion. This sample carries about 42,000 clones, just under 95% of them seen once, and the ten largest clones take approximately 20%. Germline lookup yields CDR1 LGHNA and CDR2 YNFKEQ. Deletions cut 0 bases from V and 4 bases from J, with 10 bases between. This CDR3 contains 15 residues.

The J gene is TRBJ2-1, the V gene TRBV4-2, with D possibly being TRBD2 (6 bases). The sequencing used CD8+ T cells sorted from blood, collected at week 24, from a patient treated with tofacitinib. This clonotype was obtained from a human donor with alopecia areata. The CDR3 here is CASSQDGGIYNEQFF. The CDR3 nucleotides read TGTGCCAGCAGCCAAGACGGCGGGATTTACAATGAGCAGTTCTTC.